Shown below are 11 T cell receptor beta chains from a single sample sequenced in a study of cytomegalovirus exposure and HLA in healthy donors. The PCR used 60 Vbeta and 13 Jbeta primers. Sequencing used immunoSEQ multiplex PCR; TCRdb keeps in-frame clones, though not all of them. The sample has about 250,000 clones, 78% seen once. The specimen was PBMCs. The receptors derive from a boy between 10 and 17 years old in good health and CMV-seronegative.

This clone appeared a single time. The J gene is TRBJ2-5, the V gene TRBV5-6; D remains unclear. The CDR3 covers 14 residues. In germline, CDR1 is SGHDT, CDR2 YYEEEE. V dropped 4 bases and J dropped 10 bases, with 20 bases sitting between them. In nucleotides, the CDR3 is TGTGCCAGCAGCCTTAGAGGCCATGGAACGAGCCAGTACTTC. Its translation is CASSLRGHGTSQYF.

The chain carries TRBV2 and TRBJ2-2; the match to TRBD2 covers 9 bases. V was clipped by 2 bases and J by 5 bases; unmatched bases: 9. The germline CDR1 and CDR2 sequences are SNHLY and FYNNEI. The CDR3 is made up of 17 amino acids. The CDR3 nucleotides are TGTGCCAGCAGTGAACTAGGCGGGAGGGAAGGGACCGGGGAGCTGTTTTTT. Protein: CASSELGGREGTGELFF.

This clone appeared a few times. The chain recombines TRBV29-1 with TRBJ1-1, with 7 bases identical to TRBD1. In germline, CDR1 is SQVTM, CDR2 ANQGSEA. This CDR3 has 13 residues. J gave up 0 bases and V 6 bases, and 4 bases lay outside the gene matches. The CDR3 loop is CSVTTGVNTEAFF. For the CDR3, the DNA is TGCAGCGTCACTACAGGGGTGAACACTGAAGCTTTCTTT.

CDR3 residues: CASSSTVSGANVLTF. Here the CDR3 DNA reads TGTGCCAGCAGCTCGACAGTCTCTGGGGCCAACGTCCTGACTTTC. The rearrangement joins TRBV11-2 to TRBJ2-6, with D possibly matching TRBD1 (5 bases). This CDR3 has 15 residues. Deletions cut 4 bases from V and 0 bases from J, with 7 bases between. Germline CDR1 SGHAT, CDR2 FQNNGV.

This sequence joins TRBV29-1 and TRBJ2-3; a possible D gene is TRBD2 (6 bases). This CDR3 comprises 13 residues. The V end lost 7 bases, the J end lost 3 bases, and 14 bases lay between the germline ends. From germline, CDR1 is SQVTM and CDR2 ANQGSEA. Here the CDR3 reads CSDQVAGTDTQYF. The CDR3 DNA reads as TGCAGCGATCAGGTGGCGGGGACAGATACGCAGTATTTT.

The genes are TRBV7-2 and TRBJ1-2, with TRBD1 as a possible D gene (5 bases). This CDR3 contains 17 residues. Germline CDR1 SGHTA, CDR2 FQGNSA. Trimming removed 5 bases from V and 1 base from J, with 20 bases in between. The CDR3 is CASSRKQDLLLNYGYTF. The CDR3 DNA reads TGTGCCAGCAGCCGTAAACAGGACCTACTCCTTAACTATGGCTACACCTTC.

V gene TRBV11-3 combines with J gene TRBJ2-1, with D perhaps assigned TRBD1 or TRBD2 (9 bases each). Germline CDR1 SGHNT, CDR2 YENEEA. The germline V and J ends were trimmed by 6 bases and 4 bases, with 31 bases remaining between them. The CDR3 runs to 20 residues. The CDR3 loop reads CASSKGTGTWTSAKYNEQFF. The CDR3 bases are TGTGCCAGCAGTAAGGGGACAGGGACATGGACTAGCGCGAAATACAATGAGCAGTTCTTC.

The J gene is TRBJ1-1, the V gene TRBV6-5, with 8 nucleotides matching TRBD1. Germline trimming cut 4 bases from V and 5 bases from J; bases unmatched to any gene: 9. The length of the CDR3 is 15 residues. Germline CDR1 is MNHEY and CDR2 is SVGAGI. The CDR3 DNA is TGTGCCAGCAGTTGGATTACGGACAGGGTGACTGAAGCTTTCTTT. Protein sequence: CASSWITDRVTEAFF.

The chain employs TRBV2 and TRBJ1-1; 7 nucleotides align to TRBD1. The germline gives CDR1 SNHLY, CDR2 FYNNEI. CDR3 length: 12 residues. V was pared by 4 bases and J by 9 bases, with 5 bases of the junction left unmatched. Written as DNA, the CDR3 is TGTGCCAGCAGTGCTTCGAGGGGGCAAGCTTTCTTT. This sequence encodes CASSASRGQAFF.

J is TRBJ2-2 and V is TRBV29-1; D perhaps matches TRBD1 (6 bases). CDR1 is SQVTM and CDR2 is ANQGSEA in the germline V gene. The germline V and J ends were trimmed by 7 bases and 8 bases, with 17 bases remaining between them. This CDR3 contains 13 residues. CDR3 coding DNA: TGCAGCGCCGAGGACAGTTCCCCTGGGGAGCTGTTTTTT. Amino acid sequence: CSAEDSSPGELFF.

The sample holds a few counts of this clone. The chain joins TRBV5-6 to TRBJ2-2; tentative D call: TRBD2 (5 bases). Germline V CDR1 and CDR2: SGHDT, YYEEEE. CDR3 length: 17 residues. V lost 0 bases and J 4 bases, leaving 16 bases between the germline ends. The CDR3 is CASSLAFRTAGTGELFF. The CDR3 DNA sequence: TGTGCCAGCAGCTTGGCCTTCAGAACGGCGGGCACCGGGGAGCTGTTTTTT.